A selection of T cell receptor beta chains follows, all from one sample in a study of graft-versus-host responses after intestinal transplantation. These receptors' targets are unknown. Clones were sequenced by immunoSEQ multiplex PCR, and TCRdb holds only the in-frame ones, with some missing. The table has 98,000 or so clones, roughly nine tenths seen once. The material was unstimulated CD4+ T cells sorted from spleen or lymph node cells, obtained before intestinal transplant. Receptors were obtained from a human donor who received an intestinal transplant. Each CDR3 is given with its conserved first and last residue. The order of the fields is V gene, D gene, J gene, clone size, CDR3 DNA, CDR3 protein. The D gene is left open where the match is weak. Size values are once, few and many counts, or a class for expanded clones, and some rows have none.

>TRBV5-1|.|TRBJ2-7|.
TGCGCCAGCAGCTTGCCCAAGACAGGATTTGACTCCTACGAGCAGTACTTC
CASSLPKTGFDSYEQYF
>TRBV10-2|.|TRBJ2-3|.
TGCGCCAGCGCGGTAGCGAGCACAGATACGCAGTATTTT
CASAVASTDTQYF
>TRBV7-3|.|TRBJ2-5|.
TGTGCCAGCAGCTTAAACAGGGAAGAGACCCAGTACTTC
CASSLNREETQYF
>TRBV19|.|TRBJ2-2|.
TGTGCCAGTAGTGTGGGTCCTAACACCGGGGAGCTGTTTTTT
CASSVGPNTGELFF
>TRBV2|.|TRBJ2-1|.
TGTGCCAGCCGGAGCTCAGCTGAGCAGTTCTTC
CASRSSAEQFF
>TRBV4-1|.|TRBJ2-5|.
TGCGCCAGCAGCCAAGGGACGGCAAAAGAGGGGACCCAGTACTTC
CASSQGTAKEGTQYF
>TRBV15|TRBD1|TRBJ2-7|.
TGTGCCACCAGCCCACGGACAGGGGCCCACGAGCAGTACTTC
CATSPRTGAHEQYF
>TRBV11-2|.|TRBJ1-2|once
TGTGCCAGCAGCTTAGATATGGGGGTAGCCTATGGCTACACCTTC
CASSLDMGVAYGYTF
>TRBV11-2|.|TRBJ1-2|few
TGTGCCAGCAGCCCTCGGGGGGGGCTGGCCGGCTACACCTTC
CASSPRGGLAGYTF
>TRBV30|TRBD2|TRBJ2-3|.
TGTGCCTGGACCCAGGTCGGGAGGGGGTCAGATACGCAGTATTTT
CAWTQVGRGSDTQYF
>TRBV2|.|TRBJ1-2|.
TGTGCCAGCAGTGAAGTTCGTGATGGCTACACCTTC
CASSEVRDGYTF
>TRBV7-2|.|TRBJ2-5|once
TGTGCCAGCAGCTCCTTCCTGCTGGGGGGCCGTGGTGAGACCCAGTACTTC
CASSSFLLGGRGETQYF
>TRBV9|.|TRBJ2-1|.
TGTGCCAGCAGCGTAGCTCTTTTGCTCAATGAGCAGTTCTTC
CASSVALLLNEQFF
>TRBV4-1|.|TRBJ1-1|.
TGCGCCAGCAGCCCTCCGGCGGGGAATGGTAGAGCTTTCTTT
CASSPPAGNGRAFF
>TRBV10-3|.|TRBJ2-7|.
TGTGCCATCATGGGGACATACGAGCAGTACTTC
CAIMGTYEQYF
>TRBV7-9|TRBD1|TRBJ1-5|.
TGTGCCAGCAGACAGGGGGCGGGACAGCCCCAGCATTTT
CASRQGAGQPQHF
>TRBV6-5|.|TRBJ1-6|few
TGTGCCAGCAGTTACAATGGGGGCCCTGATAATTCACCCCTCCACTTT
CASSYNGGPDNSPLHF
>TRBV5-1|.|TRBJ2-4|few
TGCGCCAGCAGCTCCATTGACTTCGGGGGCATTCAGTACTTC
CASSSIDFGGIQYF
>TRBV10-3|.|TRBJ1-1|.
TGTGCCATCAGTAGGGGGGGCCAGAACACTGAAGCTTTCTTT
CAISRGGQNTEAFF
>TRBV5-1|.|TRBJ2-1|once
TGCGCCAGCAGCCCGGCGGCTCACAATGAGCAGTTCTTC
CASSPAAHNEQFF
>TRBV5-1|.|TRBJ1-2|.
TGCGCCAGCAGCTTAGACAGGTCCTCTAACTATGGCTACACCTTC
CASSLDRSSNYGYTF
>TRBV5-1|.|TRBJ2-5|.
TGCGCCAGCAGCTTGCCGGGACCGAGCAGGGAGACCCAGTACTTC
CASSLPGPSRETQYF
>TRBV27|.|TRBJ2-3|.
TGTGCCAGCAGTTCCATCACTAGTTTGGTATTCCCAGATACGCAGTATTTT
CASSSITSLVFPDTQYF
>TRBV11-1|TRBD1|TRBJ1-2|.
TGTGCCAGCAGCTTACAGGGGGTCTATGGCTACACCTTC
CASSLQGVYGYTF
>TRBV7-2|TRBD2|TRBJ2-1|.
TGTGCCAGCTTCCCGGGCGGGAGGCTATACAATGAGCAGTTCTTC
CASFPGGRLYNEQFF
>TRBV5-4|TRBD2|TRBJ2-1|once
TGTGCCAGCAGCGACGGGACTAGCAATGAGCAGTTCTTC
CASSDGTSNEQFF
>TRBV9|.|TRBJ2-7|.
TGTGCCAGCAGCGTAGGGGGCCGCGGCGAGCAGTACTTC
CASSVGGRGEQYF
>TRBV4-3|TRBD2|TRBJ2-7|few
TGCGCCAGCAGCTTACGACTAGCGGGAGGAACCTACGAGCAGTACTTC
CASSLRLAGGTYEQYF